This TCR beta chain was identified in a study of human CD8 memory T cell subsets. Investigators built TCR beta libraries using UMI-labeled 5' RACE. TCRdb re-called the 5' RACE reads; one entry per CDR3 protein, DNA not given. This sample carries thousands of distinct CDR3 sequences, with 21% going to the ten biggest clones. Sequenced: CD8+ T cells from PBMCs. The receptors shown here come from a human donor in good health.

This chain connects TRBV11-2 to TRBJ2-1; as DNA is missing, the TRBD2 call by TCRdb cannot be tested. This CDR3 spans 16 amino acids. Germline CDR1 is SGHAT and CDR2 is FQNNGV. The CDR3 here is CASSSWPAEGFNEQFF.